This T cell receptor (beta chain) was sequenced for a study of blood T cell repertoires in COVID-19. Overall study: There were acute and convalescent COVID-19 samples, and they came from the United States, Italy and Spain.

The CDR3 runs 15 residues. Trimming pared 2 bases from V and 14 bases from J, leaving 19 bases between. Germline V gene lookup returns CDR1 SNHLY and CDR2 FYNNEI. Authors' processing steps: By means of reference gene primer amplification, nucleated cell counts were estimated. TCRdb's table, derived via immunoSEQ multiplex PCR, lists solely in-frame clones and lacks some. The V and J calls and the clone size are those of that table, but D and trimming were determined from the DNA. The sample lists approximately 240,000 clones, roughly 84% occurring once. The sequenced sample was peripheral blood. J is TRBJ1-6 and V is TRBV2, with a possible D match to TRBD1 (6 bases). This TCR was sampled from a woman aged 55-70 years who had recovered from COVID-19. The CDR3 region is CASSEQGPPKGTLHF. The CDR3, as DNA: TGTGCCAGCAGTGAACAGGGGCCCCCCAAAGGAACCCTCCACTTT.